Shown below are 24 T cell receptor beta chains from a single sample sequenced in a study of blood T cell repertoires in COVID-19. Some clones are missing from TCRdb's copy, which holds only in-frame ones; the method was immunoSEQ multiplex PCR. The table lists tens of thousands of clones, more than 70% of them singletons. The sample consisted of peripheral blood. Every receptor here comes from a woman older than 75 with acute or convalescent COVID-19.

The V call is TRBV7-8, the J call TRBJ2-4; 8 nucleotides agree with TRBD1. J was trimmed by 8 bases and V by 4 bases; bases with no gene match: 7. CDR1 and CDR2 (germline): SGHVS, FQNEAQ. This CDR3 is 14 amino acids long. Here the CDR3 DNA reads TGTGCCAGCAGCTCCCGACAGGGGCGGGACATTCAGTACTTC. Its translation: CASSSRQGRDIQYF.

This sequence joins TRBV27 and TRBJ2-1, with 13 bases fitting TRBD2. The CDR3 extends over 18 amino acids. CDR1 is MNHEY, CDR2 SMNVEV, per germline (reference sequence). With V trimmed by 6 bases and J by 0 bases, 8 bases remained unmatched. Written as DNA, the CDR3 is TGTGCCAGCAGCGAGGGACTAGCGGGAATGAGCTCCTACAATGAGCAGTTCTTC. It translates to CASSEGLAGMSSYNEQFF.

The V gene is TRBV28, the J gene TRBJ2-3; the D is unclear. The V gene lost 5 bases and the J gene lost 2 bases, with 8 bases spanning the gap. Germline V lookup: CDR1 MDHEN, CDR2 SYDVKM. The CDR3 contains 13 residues. CDR3 loop: CASSNADTDTQYF. The CDR3, as DNA: TGTGCCAGCAGTAACGCGGACACAGATACGCAGTATTTT.

The rearrangement links TRBV18 to TRBJ2-5; 7 positions match TRBD2. Germline CDR1 and CDR2: KGHSH and LQKENI. CDR3 size: 15 residues. V dropped 3 bases and J dropped 5; count of bases not matched to a gene: 9. CDR3 residues: CASSPIRGGEETQYF. The CDR3 DNA is TGTGCCAGCTCACCGATTCGCGGGGGAGAGGAGACCCAGTACTTC.

The chain uses TRBV6-1 and TRBJ2-3; D is uncertain. Germline V gives CDR1 MNHNS, CDR2 SASEGT. The CDR3 contains 12 residues. Trimming removed 2 bases from V and 8 bases from J, with 8 bases in between. CDR3 protein: CASSELGGTQYF. The DNA for the CDR3 is TGTGCCAGCAGTGAACTAGGTGGTACGCAGTATTTT.

The V call is TRBV5-1, the J call TRBJ2-1, with a tentative D call TRBD2 (6 bases). Trimming shortened V by 9 bases and J by 4 bases, and 17 bases separated the two germline ends. This CDR3 has 14 amino acids. Looked up from germline, CDR1 is SGHRS and CDR2 is YFSETQ. The CDR3 DNA reads TGCGCCACCAGGACCGGGACTGGATACAATGAGCAGTTCTTC. Its translation is CATRTGTGYNEQFF.

The chain carries TRBV6-2 or TRBV6-3 and TRBJ2-7; a weak D match, TRBD1 (5 bases). Between the trimmed V and J ends, which lost 0 bases and 2 bases, there was a span of 5 bases. The germline V gene encodes CDR1 MNHEY and CDR2 SVGEGT. The CDR3 runs 13 residues. Here the CDR3 reads CASSYSTAYEQYV. In DNA form, the CDR3 reads TGTGCCAGCAGTTACTCGACAGCCTACGAGCAGTACGTC.

The rearrangement joins TRBV20-1 to TRBJ1-4; D remains unclear. V dropped 3 bases and J dropped 8 bases, with 4 bases sitting between them. The CDR3 runs to 10 residues. Germline V gives CDR1 DFQATT, CDR2 SNEGSKA (reference sequence). CDR3 nucleotide sequence: TGCAGTGCTAGCAAAGAAAAACTGTTTTTT. This gives the protein CSASKEKLFF.

The J gene is TRBJ1-1, the V gene TRBV5-1, with 8 bases lining up with TRBD1. The CDR3 totals 14 residues. Losses at the gene ends were 1 base for V and 4 bases for J; bases not matched to a gene: 3. In germline, CDR1 is SGHRS, CDR2 YFSETQ. CDR3 loop: CASSLQGAPTEAFF. The DNA of the CDR3 is TGCGCCAGCAGCTTGCAGGGGGCGCCCACTGAAGCTTTCTTT.

This rearrangement joins TRBV28 to TRBJ1-2; a weak D match, TRBD1 (6 bases). The germline V gene encodes CDR1 MDHEN and CDR2 SYDVKM. V lost 7 bases and J lost 6, with 9 bases in between. The CDR3 runs 11 residues. The CDR3 reads CASKAGDGYTF. The CDR3 DNA reads as TGTGCCAGCAAAGCAGGGGATGGCTACACCTTC.

The chain combines TRBV27 with TRBJ1-5; 8 positions match TRBD1. CDR3 length equals 14 residues. V lost 5 bases to trimming and J lost 16 bases; unmatched junction nucleotides: 16. Germline V gene data show CDR1 as MNHEY and CDR2 as SMNVEV (reference sequence). In DNA form, the CDR3 reads TGTGCCAGCAGTCAAGACAGGGGAGGGGATTCTTTACATTTT. Its protein product is CASSQDRGGDSLHF.

J is TRBJ2-5 and V is TRBV5-4, with 7 bases fitting TRBD1. Germline CDR1 is SGHNT and CDR2 is YYREEE (reference sequence). Trimming removed 4 bases from V and 2 bases from J; junction bases left unmatched: 5. This CDR3 is built from 14 residues. In DNA form, the CDR3 reads TGTGCCAGCAGCCGGGACAGTGGGCAAGAGACCCAGTACTTC. Its translation is CASSRDSGQETQYF.

This chain links TRBV2 with TRBJ1-6, with D hard to call. Germline V gene lookup returns CDR1 SNHLY and CDR2 FYNNEI. Trimming left V 7 bases short and J 6 bases short, with 10 bases between. This CDR3 region has 13 residues. CDR3 DNA: TGTGCCAGCATAGACGGGAGTAATTCACCCCTCCACTTT. It specifies CASIDGSNSPLHF.

The V call is TRBV27, the J call TRBJ1-5; D gene uncertain. V was clipped by 8 bases and J by 3 bases, with 11 bases between them. Germline CDR1 MNHEY, CDR2 SMNVEV (reference sequence). This CDR3 region has 13 residues. CDR3 nucleotides: TGTGCCAGCTCGTTCCAGTACAATCAGCCCCAGCATTTT. It codes for CASSFQYNQPQHF.

This clone showed up just a few times. V is TRBV19 and J is TRBJ1-1; maybe TRBD1 (6 bases). This CDR3 spans 13 amino acids. V lost 6 bases and J 5 bases, leaving 13 bases between the germline ends. In germline, CDR1 is LNHDA, CDR2 SQIVND (reference sequence). The CDR3 nucleotides are TGTGCCAGTAGAAACGCAGGGGAGACTGAAGCTTTCTTT. Protein product: CASRNAGETEAFF. The whole variable domain, remainder taken from reference TRBV19 and TRBJ1-1, is DGGITQSPKYLFRKEGQNVTLSCEQNLNHDAMYWYRQDPGQGLRLIYYSQIVNDFQKGDIAEGYSVSREKKESFPLTVTSAQKNPTAFYLCASRNAGETEAFFGQGTRLTVV.

The chain employs TRBV5-6 and TRBJ2-4; perhaps TRBD1 as D (6 bases). Germline assignment: CDR1 SGHDT and CDR2 YYEEEE. The CDR3 runs to 14 residues. V lost 1 base to trimming and J lost 9 bases, with 14 bases between them. Here the CDR3 DNA reads TGTGCCAGCAGCTTGTGGTCCTTACAGGGCATTCAGTACTTC. Protein sequence: CASSLWSLQGIQYF.

The chain joins TRBV2 to TRBJ1-2; maybe TRBD1 (6 bases). Trimming took 9 bases from V and 6 from J, leaving 17 bases between them. The CDR3 spans 13 residues. Per the germline V gene, CDR1 is SNHLY and CDR2 is FYNNEI. CDR3 amino acids: CARGRGQNHGYTF. The CDR3 DNA is TGTGCCAGAGGAAGAGGACAGAACCATGGCTACACCTTC.

The rearrangement uses TRBV5-1 and TRBJ1-6, with a possible D match to TRBD1 (6 bases). Germline V lookup: CDR1 SGHRS, CDR2 YFSETQ. The CDR3 contains 15 residues. V was pared by 2 bases and J by 7 bases, with 13 bases between. CDR3 region: CASSFSRQENSPLHF. The CDR3 DNA reads as TGCGCCAGCAGCTTTTCCAGACAGGAAAATTCACCCCTCCACTTT. Looking up the rest from reference TRBV5-1 and TRBJ1-6 gives the full variable domain: KAGVTQTPRYLIKTRGQQVTLSCSPISGHRSVSWYQQTPGQGLQFLFEYFSETQRNKGNFPGRFSGRQFSNSRSEMNVSTLELGDSALYLCASSFSRQENSPLHFGNGTRLTVT.

V usage is TRBV2 and J usage is TRBJ2-3; 9 bases fit TRBD2. Germline loops: CDR1 SNHLY, CDR2 FYNNEI. This CDR3 has 14 amino acids. The trim removed 3 bases at V and 5 bases at J, leaving 3 bases unmatched. CDR3 nucleotides: TGTGCCAGCAGTGAGGGACTAGCTGAAGATACGCAGTATTTT. This encodes CASSEGLAEDTQYF.

The chain links TRBV5-4 to TRBJ1-1; the match to TRBD1 covers 9 bases. The junction had 5 bases not matched to a gene; V was cut back by 4 bases and J by 4 bases. Germline V gene lookup returns CDR1 SGHNT and CDR2 YYREEE (reference sequence). The CDR3 runs 14 residues. CDR3 nucleotide sequence: TGTGCCAGCAGCGTGGACAGGGGAGGCACTGAAGCTTTCTTT. This translates into CASSVDRGGTEAFF.

The rearrangement uses TRBV4-1 and TRBJ2-3; no firm D call. CDR3 size: 14 residues. Trimming removed 0 bases at V and 8 bases at J, with 12 bases between. CDR1 is MGHRA, CDR2 YSYEKL, per germline. In nucleotides, the CDR3 is TGCGCCAGCAGCCAAGATCTGGCCGGCGGTACGCAGTATTTT. Its protein product is CASSQDLAGGTQYF.

The V call is TRBV11-3, the J call TRBJ2-2; TRBD2 aligns across 15 bases. V shed 6 bases, J shed 5 bases, and the junction held 10 bases outside the gene matches. The CDR3 has 18 amino acids. In germline, CDR1 is SGHNT, CDR2 YENEEA. CDR3 DNA sequence: TGTGCCAGCAGTCCCGGGACTAGCGGGGGGCATTCTACCGGGGAGCTGTTTTTT. Amino acids: CASSPGTSGGHSTGELFF.

This clone was counted a few times. The chain links TRBV2 to TRBJ2-2; D gene unclear. The CDR3 covers 14 residues. Germline V CDR1 and CDR2: SNHLY, FYNNEI. V lost 3 bases and J lost 3, with 8 bases in between. In nucleotides, the CDR3 is TGTGCCAGCAGTGATACAGCCTACACCGGGGAGCTGTTTTTT. Its protein is CASSDTAYTGELFF.

The chain carries TRBV12-3 or TRBV12-4 and TRBJ2-1, with a possible D match to TRBD2 (6 bases). CDR3 length: 12 amino acids. V was shortened by 5 bases and J by 10 bases, with 12 bases between the two germline ends. The CDR3 is CASSGRTAEQFF. The CDR3, as DNA: TGTGCCAGCAGTGGGAGGACGGCAGAGCAGTTCTTC.